This TCR beta chain was identified in a study of cytomegalovirus exposure and HLA in healthy donors. About the research overall: A later analysis reported the 130 or so validation repertoires used the same platform as the approximately 670 first-cohort repertoires. Study-level results: Researchers reported that three CMV-associated chains were confirmed in vitro as CMV antigen-specific.

Turning to this clone: Its specificity is not known.

TCRdb keeps only in-frame clones here, not all; method: immunoSEQ multiplex PCR. The table has about 60,000 clones, roughly 94% seen once. CDR3 size: 13 residues. V dropped 8 bases and J dropped 6; count of bases not matched to a gene: 11. Germline V gene sequence: CDR1 SQVTM, CDR2 ANQGSEA. The sequence derives from a woman aged 18-35 years in good health and CMV-seropositive. This chain uses TRBV29-1 with TRBJ1-1; 8 bases are a match to TRBD1. Input material: PBMCs. Here the CDR3 reads CSSSRGTGAEAFF. CDR3 coding DNA: TGCAGCTCCTCCCGAGGGACAGGAGCTGAAGCTTTCTTT.